This T cell receptor (beta chain) came from a study of long-term antiretroviral therapy in people with HIV. This was the immunoSEQ v3.0 assay at survey level. The protocol was immunoSEQ multiplex PCR, while the TCRdb copy is restricted to in-frame clones and leaves out a portion. The repertoire includes about 25,000 clones, roughly 79% of them detected once, and roughly 16% sits in the top ten. A minimum of one pre-ART and two post-ART PBMC samples existed for each donor. The CDR3 loop spans 12 amino acids. Trimming cost V 0 bases and J 10 bases, with 7 bases left between them. CDR1 is KGHSH and CDR2 is LQKENI in the germline V gene.

The V call is TRBV18, the J call TRBJ2-1, with D uncertain. The sequence derives from a woman between 18 and 29 years old with HIV. The specimen was unsorted PBMCs, collected at the start of antiretroviral therapy, before treatment. CDR3 nucleotides: TGTGCCAGCTCACCACCGCAAGGGGAGCAGTTCTTC. This codes for CASSPPQGEQFF.